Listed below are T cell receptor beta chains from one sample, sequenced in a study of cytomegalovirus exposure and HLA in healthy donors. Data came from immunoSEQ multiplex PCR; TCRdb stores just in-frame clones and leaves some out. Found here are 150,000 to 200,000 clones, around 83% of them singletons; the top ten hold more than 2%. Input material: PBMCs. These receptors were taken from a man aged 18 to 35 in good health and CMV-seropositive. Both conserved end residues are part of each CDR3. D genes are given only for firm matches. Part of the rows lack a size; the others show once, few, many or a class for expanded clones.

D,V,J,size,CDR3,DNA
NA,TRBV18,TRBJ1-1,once,CASSPEGRGSFF,TGTGCCAGCTCACCAGAGGGTCGTGGGTCTTTCTTT
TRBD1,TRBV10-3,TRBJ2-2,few,CAISEGTGVGELFF,TGTGCCATCAGTGAAGGGACAGGGGTCGGGGAGCTGTTTTTT
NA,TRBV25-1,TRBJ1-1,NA,CASTRGRDLNTEAFF,TGTGCCAGCACCCGGGGGAGGGACTTGAACACTGAAGCTTTCTTT
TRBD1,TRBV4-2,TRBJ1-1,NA,CASSPQTGGVVTEAFF,TGTGCCAGCAGCCCCCAGACAGGGGGCGTCGTCACTGAAGCTTTCTTT
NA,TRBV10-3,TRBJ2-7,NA,CAISEGPGSYEQYF,TGTGCCATCAGTGAGGGGCCGGGATCCTACGAGCAGTACTTC
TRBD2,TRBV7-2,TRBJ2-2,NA,CASSSLLAGGLNTGELFF,TGTGCCAGCAGCTCCCTCCTTGCGGGGGGGCTTAACACCGGGGAGCTGTTTTTT
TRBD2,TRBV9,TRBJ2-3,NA,CASSVPGLAGPTDTQYF,TGTGCCAGCAGCGTACCCGGACTAGCGGGACCCACAGATACGCAGTATTTT
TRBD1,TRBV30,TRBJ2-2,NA,CAGTGVNTGELFF,TGTGCGGGAACAGGGGTCAACACCGGGGAGCTGTTTTTT
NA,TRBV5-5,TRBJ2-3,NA,CASSLAGAGGTDTQYF,TGTGCCAGCAGCTTGGCTGGGGCAGGGGGCACAGATACGCAGTATTTT
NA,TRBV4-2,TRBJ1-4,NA,CASSQDKGGNEKLFF,TGTGCCAGCAGCCAAGATAAGGGGGGGAATGAAAAACTGTTTTTT
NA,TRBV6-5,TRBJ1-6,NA,CASRGLENSPLHF,TGTGCCAGCAGGGGACTGGAGAATTCACCCCTCCACTTT
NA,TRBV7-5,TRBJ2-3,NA,CARSRLDREGTDTQYF,TGTGCCAGAAGCCGCTTGGACAGGGAGGGGACAGATACGCAGTATTTT
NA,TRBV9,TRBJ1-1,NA,CASSALGTKGTEAFF,TGTGCCAGCAGCGCACTCGGGACAAAAGGCACTGAAGCTTTCTTT
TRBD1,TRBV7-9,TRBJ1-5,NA,CASSSTRGQNSNQPQHF,TGTGCCAGCAGCTCCACGAGGGGACAGAATAGCAATCAGCCCCAGCATTTT
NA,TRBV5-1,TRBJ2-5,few,CASSLTEQETQYF,TGCGCCAGCAGCTTAACAGAGCAAGAGACCCAGTACTTC
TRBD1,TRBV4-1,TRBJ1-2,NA,CASSQELGQYYGYTF,TGCGCCAGCAGCCAAGAGCTGGGACAGTACTATGGCTACACCTTC
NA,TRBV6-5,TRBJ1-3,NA,CASSSPRAGNTIYF,TGTGCCAGCAGTTCCCCCAGGGCTGGAAACACCATATATTTT
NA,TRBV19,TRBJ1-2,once,CASSAGTILNRDYGYTF,TGTGCCAGTAGTGCCGGGACAATCCTCAACCGGGACTATGGCTACACCTTC
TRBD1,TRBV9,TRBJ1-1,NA,CASSGGAGGWAFF,TGTGCCAGCAGCGGAGGGGCAGGGGGCTGGGCTTTCTTT
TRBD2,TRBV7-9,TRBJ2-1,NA,CASSSGGAGNEQFF,TGTGCCAGCAGCTCGGGAGGGGCGGGGAATGAGCAGTTCTTC